The clone carrying this T cell receptor beta chain was recorded once. The antigen remains undetermined. TCRdb keeps only in-frame clones here, not all; method: immunoSEQ multiplex PCR. The data hold approximately 7,000 clones, with about three fifths observed a single time. This specimen belongs to a study of CD4+ T cells in melanoma. Whole-study results and caveats: In melanoma, neoantigen-specific CD4+ T cells reportedly differed in differentiation state. A reported correlation linked neoantigen-specific CD4+ T cells to CD8+, macrophage and B cell function.

J lost 7 bases, V lost 5 bases, and 6 bases had no gene match. Germline CDR1 and CDR2: SGHTA and FQGTGA. This CDR3 region has 14 residues. V gene TRBV7-3 combines with J gene TRBJ1-2; TRBD1 aligns across 11 bases. The clonotype comes from a human donor with melanoma. The sample consisted of cells from a culture (not recorded whether cultured in vitro). The CDR3 coding sequence is TGTGCCAGCAGCACAGGACAGGGGGCCGGTGGCTACACCTTC. It yields the protein CASSTGQGAGGYTF.